The 23 T cell receptor beta chains reported below all come from one sample, sequenced in a study of T cell repertoires in cytomegalovirus infection. One entry per CDR3 protein, called by TCRdb with MiXCR from the reads. Of 250,000 to 300,000 distinct CDR3 sequences in the sample, more than 20% were seen once. Source material: PBMCs. These receptors originate from a human donor in good health (CMV status not recorded). Some clones in this sample may be carry-over from other donors' samples.

This clonotype was picked up a small number of times. V usage is TRBV6-1 and J usage is TRBJ2-3, with D uncertain. Trimming took off 8 bases at V and 2 bases at J, with 11 bases between the two ends. This CDR3 contains 13 residues. Germline-derived CDR1 and CDR2 are MNHNS and SASEGT. The CDR3: CASASVYTDTQYF. For the CDR3, the DNA is TGTGCCAGCGCGTCGGTGTACACAGATACGCAGTATTTT.

For the CDR3, the DNA is TGCAGTGCGAAGAGAGCCGGGACCCAATACACTGAAGCTTTCTTT. It translates to CSAKRAGTQYTEAFF. V usage is TRBV20-1 and J usage is TRBJ1-1; possible D gene TRBD1, 5 bases. Germline CDR1 DFQATT, CDR2 SNEGSKA (reference sequence). The V gene lost 6 bases and the J gene lost 3 bases, with 20 bases spanning the gap. The CDR3 has 15 residues.

This clonotype was seen ten or more times. J is TRBJ2-7 and V is TRBV7-2; the D is unclear. There are 13 residues in the CDR3. Trimming left V 3 bases short and J 6 bases short, with 12 bases between. Germline values: CDR1 SGHTA, CDR2 FQGNSA. CDR3 nucleotide sequence: TGTGCCAGCAGCTTTGTTCGGGCAGCCGAGCAGTACTTC. Its translation: CASSFVRAAEQYF.

The genes are TRBV6-2 or TRBV6-3 and TRBJ2-1; 9 nucleotides match TRBD2. With 6 bases clipped from V and 3 bases from J, the junction kept 6 bases outside the gene matches. Germline CDR1 reads MNHEY; CDR2 reads SVGEGT. This CDR3 spans 15 amino acids. CDR3 coding DNA: TGTGCCAGCAGCCTAGCGGGACTAAACTACAATGAGCAGTTCTTC. This encodes CASSLAGLNYNEQFF.

The chain couples TRBV3-1 to TRBJ2-2, with TRBD1 matching 9 bases. The length of the CDR3 is 17 residues. V shed 4 bases and J 5 bases; nucleotides not matched to a gene: 11. CDR1 and CDR2 from the germline V gene are LGHDT and YNNKEL (reference sequence). The CDR3 loop reads CASSPSTGGVKTGELFF. The DNA of the CDR3 is TGTGCCAGCAGCCCTTCGACAGGGGGAGTAAAAACCGGGGAGCTGTTTTTT.

The J gene is TRBJ2-3, the V gene TRBV12-3 or TRBV12-4; no clear D. The CDR3 contains 15 residues. V dropped 4 bases and J dropped 0 bases, with 11 bases sitting between them. The CDR3 sequence: CASSYRQESTDTQYF. CDR3 DNA sequence: TGTGCCAGCAGTTATCGGCAGGAGAGCACAGATACGCAGTATTTT.

V gene TRBV6-6 combines with J gene TRBJ1-6; TRBD1 is a possible D gene (5 bases). The CDR3 is 14 amino acids. The V end lost 7 bases, the J end lost 5 bases, and 12 bases lay between the germline ends. From germline, CDR1 is MNHNY and CDR2 SVGAGI (reference sequence). As DNA, the CDR3 is TGTGCCAGCACCCAGGGAGGGGATAATTCACCCCTCCACTTT. Translating gives CASTQGGDNSPLHF.

This clonotype occurred many times. The chain joins TRBV10-3 to TRBJ2-7, with D possibly TRBD1 on 6 matching bases. The CDR3 contains 13 residues. The ends were cut back, 4 bases at V and 0 bases at J, with 7 bases in the middle. Looked up from germline, CDR1 is ENHRY and CDR2 is SYGVKD. CDR3 amino acids: CAISGTDSYEQYF. DNA of the CDR3: TGTGCCATCAGTGGGACAGACTCCTACGAGCAGTACTTC.

This clonotype was observed a few times. In DNA form, the CDR3 reads TGTGCCAGCAGAAACCAGGAGCGGCCCGGCACAGATACGCAGTATTTT. Translated: CASRNQERPGTDTQYF. The genes are TRBV6-2 or TRBV6-3 and TRBJ2-3, with a weak D call TRBD2 (5 bases). Germline CDR1 and CDR2: MNHEY and SVGEGT. Trimming cost V 6 bases and J 1 base, with 17 bases left between them. The CDR3 length is 16 residues.

This clonotype was counted between two and nine times. The chain employs TRBV28 and TRBJ2-3; 10 positions agree with TRBD2. This CDR3 spans 16 amino acids. The germline V gene has CDR1 MDHEN and CDR2 SYDVKM. V gave up 3 bases and J gave up 0 bases; unmatched junction bases: 3. CDR3 DNA: TGTGCCAGCAGTTTCCGAGCGGGAGGGAGCACAGATACGCAGTATTTT. Amino acids: CASSFRAGGSTDTQYF.

This chain connects TRBV2 to TRBJ1-2, with D perhaps matching TRBD1 (5 bases). Trimming cost V 3 bases and J 3 bases, with 14 bases left between them. The CDR3 totals 15 residues. Germline loops: CDR1 SNHLY, CDR2 FYNNEI. The CDR3 DNA is TGTGCCAGCAGTGACAGAGCGGCGGGGGACTATGGCTACACCTTC. Its translation is CASSDRAAGDYGYTF.

Worth noting for this clonotype: A much more abundant neighbour one base away suggests this may be a read error. The gene calls are TRBV7-2 and TRBJ2-7; D is uncertain. CDR1 is SGHTA and CDR2 is FQGNSA in the germline V gene. The CDR3 spans 14 residues. CDR3 DNA sequence: TGTGCCAGCAGCTTATCGGACCCTTCCTGCGAGCAGTACTTC. This gives the protein CASSLSDPSCEQYF.

This chain connects TRBV28 to TRBJ2-7, with 14 nucleotides matching TRBD2. The germline gives CDR1 MDHEN, CDR2 SYDVKM. This CDR3 has 15 residues. J was trimmed by 3 bases and V by 3 bases; bases with no gene match: 1. CDR3 sequence (DNA): TGTGCCAGCAGTTTCGGGACTAGCGGGGGCTACGAGCAGTACTTC. It codes for CASSFGTSGGYEQYF.

The sample holds a few counts of this clonotype. The V gene is TRBV27, the J gene TRBJ2-7; D is possibly TRBD1 or TRBD2 (6 bases each). The germline V and J ends were trimmed by 4 bases and 1 base, with 17 bases remaining between them. CDR3 length: 16 amino acids. Germline V gives CDR1 MNHEY, CDR2 SMNVEV (reference sequence). The CDR3 nucleotides are TGTGCCAGCAGTTCCCCCGGAAGGGGGGCTTCCTACGAGCAGTACTTC. It codes for CASSSPGRGASYEQYF.

This clonotype was seen at least ten times. The rearrangement uses TRBV12-3 or TRBV12-4 and TRBJ2-5, with D possibly being TRBD2 (5 bases). The CDR3 covers 13 residues. Trimming took 8 bases from V and 2 from J, leaving 12 bases between them. The CDR3 here is CASYLTGQETQYF. The CDR3 DNA reads as TGTGCCAGCTACCTAACGGGGCAAGAGACCCAGTACTTC.

The chain recombines TRBV10-3 with TRBJ1-2; TRBD1 matches 11 bases. The germline V gene has CDR1 ENHRY and CDR2 SYGVKD. The CDR3 contains 14 residues. The trim removed 7 bases at V and 3 bases at J, leaving 4 bases unmatched. CDR3 DNA sequence: TGTGCCATCACCCGGGACAGGGGGGACTATGGCTACACCTTC. This sequence encodes CAITRDRGDYGYTF.

This chain joins TRBV7-8 and TRBJ1-2; D not resolved. CDR3 length: 14 amino acids. V was pared by 0 bases and J by 4 bases, with 9 bases between. Germline CDR1 and CDR2: SGHVS and FQNEAQ. The CDR3 region has the DNA TGTGCCAGCAGCTTAGCCGGCCAGATCTATGGCTACACCTTC. Amino acid sequence: CASSLAGQIYGYTF.

This clonotype was seen at least ten times. This chain links TRBV7-3 with TRBJ2-7; 8 positions match TRBD1. The V and J ends lost 4 bases and 6 bases, in that order; junction bases with no gene match: 5. The CDR3 is 13 residues long. Germline V gene sequence: CDR1 SGHTA, CDR2 FQGTGA. CDR3 amino acids: CASSSQGASEQYF. The CDR3 DNA sequence: TGTGCCAGCAGCTCGCAGGGGGCAAGCGAGCAGTACTTC.

This clonotype has at least ten counts. The rearrangement links TRBV7-6 to TRBJ2-1, with 7 bases fitting TRBD1. Germline loops: CDR1 SGHVS, CDR2 FNYEAQ. The CDR3 covers 24 residues. V lost 1 base to trimming and J lost 7 bases; unmatched junction nucleotides: 34. The CDR3 region is CASSLGRTGRTMSSLRGKENEQFF. CDR3 sequence (DNA): TGTGCCAGCAGCTTAGGACGGACAGGCCGTACAATGAGCAGTTTACGGGGCAAAGAAAATGAGCAGTTCTTC.

This clonotype was counted a few times. The rearrangement uses TRBV28 and TRBJ2-7; D not certain. The CDR3 covers 14 residues. Germline V gene sequence: CDR1 MDHEN, CDR2 SYDVKM. Trimming pared 7 bases from V and 0 bases from J, leaving 13 bases between. The CDR3 DNA reads as TGTGCCAGCAACTCCGGGCCTTCCTCCTACGAGCAGTACTTC. It encodes CASNSGPSSYEQYF.

V usage is TRBV28 and J usage is TRBJ1-2; the D is unclear. Germline CDR1 MDHEN, CDR2 SYDVKM. The CDR3 loop spans 12 amino acids. The V and J ends lost 8 bases and 2 bases respectively, with 9 bases between them. The CDR3 sequence: CASLTQNYGYTF. CDR3 DNA: TGTGCCAGCCTGACCCAGAACTATGGCTACACCTTC.

This clonotype has a handful of counts. The rearrangement links TRBV28 to TRBJ2-5; D not resolved. Trimming took 5 bases from V and 2 from J, leaving 15 bases between them. From germline, CDR1 is MDHEN and CDR2 SYDVKM. The CDR3 has 15 amino acids. CDR3 amino acids: CASSAPPMGQETQYF. The CDR3 nucleotides read TGTGCCAGCAGTGCCCCCCCGATGGGACAAGAGACCCAGTACTTC.

This clonotype was recorded many times. The V gene is TRBV7-2, the J gene TRBJ2-5, with TRBD1 as a possible D gene (5 bases). V lost 5 bases to trimming and J lost 4 bases, with 17 bases between them. Germline-derived CDR1 and CDR2 are SGHTA and FQGNSA. CDR3 length: 15 residues. Here the CDR3 reads CASSRIKAGAETQYF. The CDR3 DNA follows: TGTGCCAGCAGCCGCATCAAGGCTGGGGCAGAGACCCAGTACTTC.